The sample holds a few counts of the clone carrying this T cell receptor beta chain. Its antigen is not identified. Investigators reverse transcribed all isolated RNA, so they sequenced expressed TCRB transcripts. Data came from immunoSEQ multiplex PCR; TCRdb stores just in-frame clones and leaves some out. The sample lists 140,000 to 150,000 clones; about 13% were seen once. The sample originates from a study of beta chain features in type 1 diabetes. The CDR3 sequence is 17 residues long. CDR1 KGHSH and CDR2 LQKENI come from the germline V gene. V was shortened by 3 bases and J by 5 bases, with 22 bases between the two germline ends. General study results and limits: Type 1 diabetes patients had TCRB CDR3s that were shorter (moderately but significantly so) in all four CD4+ subsets. Researchers could not determine here whether HLA type influences TCRB rearrangement.

The chain links TRBV18 to TRBJ2-5, with a weak D call TRBD1 (7 bases). This TCR came from a man between 18 and 29 years old with type 1 diabetes. Material for sequencing was central memory CD4+ T cells from blood. The CDR3 spells CASSPRPTSGGLETQYF. The CDR3 DNA reads TGTGCCAGCTCACCCCGGCCAACATCAGGGGGGTTGGAGACCCAGTACTTC.